The following is a T cell receptor (beta chain) sequence with its context. The clone's antigen remains unknown. Base quality data are lacking; no much larger clone is found one base away. Including cysteine and phenylalanine, the CDR3 has 15 amino acids. Left in the record is the CDR3 DNA by itself, 45 bases read in frame from the first base. Trimming leaves V shorter by 6 bases and J shorter by 4 bases, with the junction holding 8 bases beyond the gene matches. The germline V gene supplies CDR1 MNHEY and CDR2 SVGEGT. This specimen comes from a study of T cell repertoires in cytomegalovirus infection (dated by TCRdb to the late 2010s). Study-wide context: The HLA type of each donor mattered for the analysis, because public TCR beta signatures pointed to carriage of CMV infection along with the matching HLA type. The investigation overall reported the following: The ex vivo response was dominated by HLA-C-restricted CMV-specific TCR beta clonotypes, and the single most frequent clonotype in two of eight donors was supplied by these HLA-C-restricted clonotypes. In both this cohort and an independent cohort of several hundred donors, the cumulative frequency of public TCR beta family members distinguished carriers of CMV infection plus the relevant HLA type.

Sequencing instrument: Illumina HiSeq 1500. TCRdb itself trimmed the public reads at Q25 with fastp, ran MiXCR and retained productive beta chains. Rows are combined by CDR3 protein, so each entry shows the most common genes and DNA. Recorded for this sample are just over 300,000 distinct CDR3 sequences; 15% to 20% of them occurred a single time. About 12% of the sample is in the top ten clones. This TCR came from a human donor in good health (CMV status not recorded). Some clones in this sample may be carry-over from other donors' samples. The V gene is TRBV6-2 or TRBV6-3 and the J gene is TRBJ1-5; 8 junctional bases match TRBD1. The sample consisted of PBMCs. The CDR3 region reads CASSFDRGHNQPQHF. The DNA reads TGTGCCAGCAGCTTCGACAGGGGCCATAATCAGCCCCAGCATTTT.